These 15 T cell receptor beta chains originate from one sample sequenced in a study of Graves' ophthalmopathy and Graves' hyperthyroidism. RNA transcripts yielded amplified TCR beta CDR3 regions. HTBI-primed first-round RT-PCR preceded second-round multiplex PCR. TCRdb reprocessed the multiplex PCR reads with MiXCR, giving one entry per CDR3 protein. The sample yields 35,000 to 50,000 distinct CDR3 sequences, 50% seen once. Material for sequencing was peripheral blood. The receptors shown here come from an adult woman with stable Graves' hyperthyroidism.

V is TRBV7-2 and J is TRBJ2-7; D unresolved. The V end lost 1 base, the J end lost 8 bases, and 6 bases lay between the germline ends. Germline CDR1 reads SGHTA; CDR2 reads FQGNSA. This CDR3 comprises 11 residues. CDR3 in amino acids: CASSLGFQQYF. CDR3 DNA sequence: TGTGCCAGCAGCTTAGGATTCCAGCAGTACTTC.

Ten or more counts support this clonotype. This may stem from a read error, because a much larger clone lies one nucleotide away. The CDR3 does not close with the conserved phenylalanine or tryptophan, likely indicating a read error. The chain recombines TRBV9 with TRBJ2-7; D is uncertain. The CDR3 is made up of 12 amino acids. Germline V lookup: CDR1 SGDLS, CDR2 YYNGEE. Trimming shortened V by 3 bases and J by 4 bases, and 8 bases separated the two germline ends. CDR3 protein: CASSGEDYEQYY. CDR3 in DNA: TGTGCCAGCAGCGGAGAAGATTACGAGCAGTACTAC.

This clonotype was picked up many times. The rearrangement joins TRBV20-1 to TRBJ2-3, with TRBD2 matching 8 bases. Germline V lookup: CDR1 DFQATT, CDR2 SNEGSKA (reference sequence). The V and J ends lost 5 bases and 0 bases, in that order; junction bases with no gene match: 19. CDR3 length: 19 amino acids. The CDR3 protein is CSAPWGLDSGITSTDTQYF. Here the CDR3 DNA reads TGCAGTGCTCCCTGGGGATTGGATAGCGGGATAACTAGCACAGATACGCAGTATTTT.

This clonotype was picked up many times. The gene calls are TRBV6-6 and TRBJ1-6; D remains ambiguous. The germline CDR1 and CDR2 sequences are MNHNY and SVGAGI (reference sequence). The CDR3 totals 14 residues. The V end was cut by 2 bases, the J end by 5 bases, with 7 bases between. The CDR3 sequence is CASSYRGDNSPLHF. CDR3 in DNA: TGTGCCAGCAGTTACCGGGGTGATAATTCACCCCTCCACTTT.

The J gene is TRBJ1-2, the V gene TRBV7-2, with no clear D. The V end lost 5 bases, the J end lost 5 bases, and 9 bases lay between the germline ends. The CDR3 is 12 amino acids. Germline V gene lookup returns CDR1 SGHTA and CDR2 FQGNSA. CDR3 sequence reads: CASSPQAYGYTF. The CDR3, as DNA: TGTGCCAGCAGCCCCCAGGCTTATGGCTACACCTTC.

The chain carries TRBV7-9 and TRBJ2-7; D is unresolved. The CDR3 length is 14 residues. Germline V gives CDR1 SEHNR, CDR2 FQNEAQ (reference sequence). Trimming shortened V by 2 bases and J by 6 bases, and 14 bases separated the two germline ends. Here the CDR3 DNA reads TGTGCCAGCAGCTTATTTAGTGGACGCTTCGAGCAGTACTTC. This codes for CASSLFSGRFEQYF.

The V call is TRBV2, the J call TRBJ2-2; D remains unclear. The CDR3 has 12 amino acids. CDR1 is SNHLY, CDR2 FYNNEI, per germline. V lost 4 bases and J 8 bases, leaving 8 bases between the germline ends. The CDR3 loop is CASSAQTGELFF. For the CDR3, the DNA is TGTGCCAGCAGTGCCCAGACAGGGGAGCTGTTTTTT.

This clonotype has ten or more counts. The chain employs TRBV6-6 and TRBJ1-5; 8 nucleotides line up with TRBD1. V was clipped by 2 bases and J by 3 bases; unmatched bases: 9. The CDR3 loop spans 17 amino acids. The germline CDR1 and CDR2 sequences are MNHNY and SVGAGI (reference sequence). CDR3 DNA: TGTGCCAGCAGTTACGGTCACAGGGGGGCTACCAATCAGCCCCAGCATTTT. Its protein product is CASSYGHRGATNQPQHF.

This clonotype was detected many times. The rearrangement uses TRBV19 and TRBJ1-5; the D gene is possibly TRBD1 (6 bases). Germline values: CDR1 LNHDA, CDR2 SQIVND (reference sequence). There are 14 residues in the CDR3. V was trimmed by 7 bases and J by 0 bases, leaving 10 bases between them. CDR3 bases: TGTGCCAGTAAGAGACAGGATAGCAATCAGCCCCAGCATTTT. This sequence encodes CASKRQDSNQPQHF.

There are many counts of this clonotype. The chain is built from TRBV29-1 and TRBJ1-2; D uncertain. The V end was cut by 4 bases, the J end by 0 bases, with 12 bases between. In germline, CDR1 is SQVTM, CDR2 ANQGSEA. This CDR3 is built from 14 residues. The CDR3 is CSVVGFPPNYGYTF. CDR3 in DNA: TGCAGCGTTGTGGGGTTTCCCCCTAACTATGGCTACACCTTC.

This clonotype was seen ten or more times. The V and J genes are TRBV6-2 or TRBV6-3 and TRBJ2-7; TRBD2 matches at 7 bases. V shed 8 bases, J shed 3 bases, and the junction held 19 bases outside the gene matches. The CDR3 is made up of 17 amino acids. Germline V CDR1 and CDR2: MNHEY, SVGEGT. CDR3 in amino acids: CASLSSEELAFDYEQYF. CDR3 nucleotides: TGTGCCAGCCTATCCTCCGAGGAACTAGCGTTCGACTACGAGCAGTACTTC.

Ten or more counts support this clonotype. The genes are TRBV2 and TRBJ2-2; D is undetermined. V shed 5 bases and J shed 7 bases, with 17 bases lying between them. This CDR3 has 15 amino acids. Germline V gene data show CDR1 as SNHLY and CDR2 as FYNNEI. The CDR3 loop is CASSPSPTGVGELFF. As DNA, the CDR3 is TGTGCCAGCAGTCCCTCCCCAACTGGAGTCGGGGAGCTGTTTTTT.

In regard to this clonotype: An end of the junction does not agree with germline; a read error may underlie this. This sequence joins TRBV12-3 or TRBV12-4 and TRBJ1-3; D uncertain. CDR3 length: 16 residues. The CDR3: CVSSYKTVFSGSTIYF. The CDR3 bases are TGTGTCAGCAGCTATAAGACTGTCTTCTCTGGAAGCACCATATATTTT.

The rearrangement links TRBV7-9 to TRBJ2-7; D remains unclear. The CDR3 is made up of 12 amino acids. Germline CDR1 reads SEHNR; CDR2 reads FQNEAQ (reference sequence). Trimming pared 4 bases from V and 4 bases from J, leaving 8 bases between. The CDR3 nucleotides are TGTGCCAGCAGCTCCATCCTTTACGAGCAGTACTTC. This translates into CASSSILYEQYF.

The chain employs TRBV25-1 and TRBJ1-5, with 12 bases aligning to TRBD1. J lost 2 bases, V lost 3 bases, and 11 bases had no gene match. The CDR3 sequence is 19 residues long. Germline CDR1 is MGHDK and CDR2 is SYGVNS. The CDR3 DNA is TGTGCCAGCAGTGACCCACGGCCGGGACAGGGGGCCCGCAATCAGCCCCAGCATTTT. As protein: CASSDPRPGQGARNQPQHF.